This TCR gamma chain is from a study of γδ T cells in repeated Plasmodium falciparum infection. As for the study in general: Malian children with intense seasonal malaria exposure were compared with matched Australian children.

This clone was detected many times. What it binds is not known. With only one base between it and a far larger clone, this is likely a read error. Flow sorting of PBMC yielded separate Vgamma9/Vdelta2+ and Vdelta2-negative gammadelta T cell populations for bulk repertoire analysis. With CATT, TCRdb re-called clones from the multiplex PCR reads. Among tens of thousands of gamma-chain clones listed, roughly 3.1% were seen once. General study points: The Malian cohort came from a small rural village of predominantly one ethnic group.

This CDR3 has 11 residues. The germline CDR1 and CDR2 sequences are VINAFY and YDVSNSKD. The V gene call reads TRGV5; no J gene was called. This TCR derives from a pool of human donors (malaria-infected and uninfected, not separated). Material: gamma-delta T cells from blood. The CDR3, as DNA: TGTGCCACCTGGGACAGGCTGAAGAAGCTCTTT. It translates to CATWDRLKKLF.